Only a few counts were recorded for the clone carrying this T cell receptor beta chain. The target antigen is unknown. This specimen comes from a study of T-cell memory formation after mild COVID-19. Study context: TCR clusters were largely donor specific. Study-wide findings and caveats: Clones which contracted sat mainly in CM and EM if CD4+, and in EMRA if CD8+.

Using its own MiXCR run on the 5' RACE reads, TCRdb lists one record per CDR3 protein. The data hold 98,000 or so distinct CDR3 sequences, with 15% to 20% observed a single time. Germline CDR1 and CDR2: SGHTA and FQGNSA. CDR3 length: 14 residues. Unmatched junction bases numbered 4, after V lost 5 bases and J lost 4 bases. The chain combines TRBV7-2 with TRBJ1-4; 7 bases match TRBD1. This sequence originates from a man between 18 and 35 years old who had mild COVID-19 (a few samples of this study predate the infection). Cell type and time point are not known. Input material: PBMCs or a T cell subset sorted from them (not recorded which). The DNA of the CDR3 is TGTGCCAGCAGCACCCAGGGGGGTAATGAAAAACTGTTTTTT. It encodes CASSTQGGNEKLFF.